This T cell receptor (beta chain) was recorded in a study of molecular identifiers for immune sequencing clone quantification. On the study more broadly: Split five ways in replicates, RNA from approximately 20,000 or 98,000 naive CD8 cells had four portions sequenced.

This clonotype was counted ten times or more. CDR1 and CDR2 from the germline V gene are MNHEY and SVGAGI. This CDR3 contains 14 residues. The V end lost 0 bases, the J end lost 0 bases, and 5 bases lay between the germline ends. Sorted cell numbers of roughly 20,000 to 1,000,000, with 10%, 30% or 50% RNA, served as input for naive CD8 libraries. Naive CD8 T cells were sorted as CD8+CD4-CCR7+CD45RA+. Methods described previously, with TCR primers listed, were used for bulk TCR libraries. Via MiXCR, TCRdb re-called the PCR reads, giving one row per CDR3 protein. The repertoire holds 50,000 to 65,000 distinct CDR3 sequences, with around 25% as singletons.

The TCR comes from a human donor in good health. Some libraries in this study had Jurkat cell RNA spiked in. Sequencing used naive CD8+ T cells from blood, with Jurkat cell RNA spiked in. Subset specified: FACS-sorted CD8+CD4-CCR7+CD45RA+ naive T cells. The gene calls are TRBV6-5 and TRBJ2-5; D is unresolved. CDR3 sequence (DNA): TGTGCCAGCAGTTACTCTCGGTACCAAGAGACCCAGTACTTC. Amino acid sequence: CASSYSRYQETQYF.